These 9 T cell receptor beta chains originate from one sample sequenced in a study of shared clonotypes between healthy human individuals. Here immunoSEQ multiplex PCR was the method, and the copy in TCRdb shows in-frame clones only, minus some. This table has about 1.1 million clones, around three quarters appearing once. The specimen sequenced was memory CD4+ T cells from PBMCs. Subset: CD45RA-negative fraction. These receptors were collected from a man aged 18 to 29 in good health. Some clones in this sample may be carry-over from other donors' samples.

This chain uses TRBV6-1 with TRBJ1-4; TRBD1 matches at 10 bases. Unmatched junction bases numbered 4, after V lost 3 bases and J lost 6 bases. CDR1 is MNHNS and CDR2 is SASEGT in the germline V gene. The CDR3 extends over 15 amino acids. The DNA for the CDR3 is TGTGCCAGCAGTGATGCCGGGACAGGGGATGAAAAACTGTTTTTT. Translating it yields CASSDAGTGDEKLFF.

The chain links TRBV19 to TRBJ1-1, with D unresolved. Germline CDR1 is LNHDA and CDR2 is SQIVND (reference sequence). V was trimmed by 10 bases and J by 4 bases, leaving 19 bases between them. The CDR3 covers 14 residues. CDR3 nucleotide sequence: TGTGCCACCCTAAAAGGGCCGTTGGGCACTGAAGCTTTCTTT. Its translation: CATLKGPLGTEAFF.

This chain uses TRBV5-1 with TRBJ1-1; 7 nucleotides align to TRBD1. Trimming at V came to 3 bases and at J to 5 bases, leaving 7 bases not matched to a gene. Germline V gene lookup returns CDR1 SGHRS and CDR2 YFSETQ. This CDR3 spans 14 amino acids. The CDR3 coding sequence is TGCGCCAGCAGCTCCGGGACAGTTCGGACTGAAGCTTTCTTT. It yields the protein CASSSGTVRTEAFF.

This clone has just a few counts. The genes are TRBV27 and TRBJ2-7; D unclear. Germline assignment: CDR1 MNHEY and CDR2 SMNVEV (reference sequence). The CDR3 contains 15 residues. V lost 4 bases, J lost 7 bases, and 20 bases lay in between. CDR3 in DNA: TGTGCCAGCAGTTCCCCCCGGTCCCCACTATGGGAGCAGTACTTC. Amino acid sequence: CASSSPRSPLWEQYF.

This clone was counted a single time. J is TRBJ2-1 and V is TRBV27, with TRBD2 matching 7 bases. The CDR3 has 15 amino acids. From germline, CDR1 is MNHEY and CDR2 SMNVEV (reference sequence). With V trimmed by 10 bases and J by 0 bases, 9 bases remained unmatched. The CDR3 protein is CATSRESASYNEQFF. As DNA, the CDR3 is TGTGCCACCTCGCGGGAGTCAGCCTCCTACAATGAGCAGTTCTTC.

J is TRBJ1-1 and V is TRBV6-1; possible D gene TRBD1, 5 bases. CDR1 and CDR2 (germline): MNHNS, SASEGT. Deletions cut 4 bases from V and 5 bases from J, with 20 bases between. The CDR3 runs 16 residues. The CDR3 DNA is TGTGCCAGCAGTGCCCTCTTGGGGGGGAGTCGGACTGAAGCTTTCTTT. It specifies CASSALLGGSRTEAFF.

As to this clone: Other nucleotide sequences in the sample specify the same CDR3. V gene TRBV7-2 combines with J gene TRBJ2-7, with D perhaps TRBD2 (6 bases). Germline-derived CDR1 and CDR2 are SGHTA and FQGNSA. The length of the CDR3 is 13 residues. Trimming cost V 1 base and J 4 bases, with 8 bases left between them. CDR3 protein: CASSLERAYEQYF. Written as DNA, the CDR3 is TGTGCCAGCAGCTTAGAGCGGGCGTACGAGCAGTACTTC.

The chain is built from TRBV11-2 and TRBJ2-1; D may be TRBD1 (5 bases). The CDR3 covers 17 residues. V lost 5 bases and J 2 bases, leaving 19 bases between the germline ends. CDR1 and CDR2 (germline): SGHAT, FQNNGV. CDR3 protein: CASSAQKGLQTYNEQFF. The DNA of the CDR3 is TGTGCCAGCAGCGCCCAAAAGGGGCTTCAGACCTACAATGAGCAGTTCTTC. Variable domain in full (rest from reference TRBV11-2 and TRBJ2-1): EAGVAQSPRYKIIEKRQSVAFWCNPISGHATLYWYQQILGQGPKLLIQFQNNGVVDDSQLPKDRFSAERLKGVDSTLKIQPAKLEDSAVYLCASSAQKGLQTYNEQFFGPGTRLTVL.

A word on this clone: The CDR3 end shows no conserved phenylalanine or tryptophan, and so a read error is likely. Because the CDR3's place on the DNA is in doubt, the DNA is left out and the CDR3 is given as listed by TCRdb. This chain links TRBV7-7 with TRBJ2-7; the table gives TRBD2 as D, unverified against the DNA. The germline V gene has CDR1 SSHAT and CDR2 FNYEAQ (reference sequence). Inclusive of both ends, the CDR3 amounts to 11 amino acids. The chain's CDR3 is CASSLVAGWPL.